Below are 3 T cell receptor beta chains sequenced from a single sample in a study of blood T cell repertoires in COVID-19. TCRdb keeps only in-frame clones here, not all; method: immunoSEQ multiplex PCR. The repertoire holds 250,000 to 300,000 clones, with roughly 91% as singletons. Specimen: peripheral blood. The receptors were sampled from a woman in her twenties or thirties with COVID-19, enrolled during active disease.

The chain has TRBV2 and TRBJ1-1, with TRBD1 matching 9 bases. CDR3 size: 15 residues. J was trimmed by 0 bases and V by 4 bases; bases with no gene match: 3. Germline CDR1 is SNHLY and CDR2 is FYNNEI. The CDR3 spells CASSAGTGMNTEAFF. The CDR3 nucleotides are TGTGCCAGCAGTGCCGGGACAGGGATGAACACTGAAGCTTTCTTT. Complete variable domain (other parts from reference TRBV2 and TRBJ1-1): EPEVTQTPSHQVTQMGQEVILRCVPISNHLYFYWYRQILGQKVEFLVSFYNNEISEKSEIFDDQFSVERPDGSNFTLKIRSTKLEDSAMYFCASSAGTGMNTEAFFGQGTRLTVV.

The CDR3: CASSRDSYEQYF. CDR3 DNA: TGTGCCAGCAGTCGCGACAGCTACGAGCAGTACTTC. The chain employs TRBV12-3 or TRBV12-4 and TRBJ2-7, with a tentative D call TRBD1 (5 bases). V was pared by 5 bases and J by 3 bases, with 8 bases between. The CDR3 contains 12 residues.

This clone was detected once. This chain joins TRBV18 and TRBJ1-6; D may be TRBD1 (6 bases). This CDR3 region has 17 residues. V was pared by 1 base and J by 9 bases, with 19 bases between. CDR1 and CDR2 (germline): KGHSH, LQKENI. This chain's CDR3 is CASSPQPQGSRSSPLHF. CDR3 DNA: TGTGCCAGCTCACCACAACCACAGGGATCGCGGTCTTCACCCCTCCACTTT.